Presented here are 5 T cell receptor beta chains from one specimen sequenced in a study of blood T cell repertoires in COVID-19. Using immunoSEQ multiplex PCR, the repertoire was profiled, and TCRdb retains in-frame clones only, with some absent. Among 120,000 to 150,000 clones listed, about four fifths were seen once. Sequencing used peripheral blood. The receptors shown here come from a woman of 80 years or more in a cohort sampled during active or convalescent COVID-19.

This clone was counted a few times. This chain joins TRBV6-5 and TRBJ2-2; 10 bases agree with TRBD1. J gave up 2 bases and V 6 bases, and 3 bases lay outside the gene matches. This CDR3 comprises 15 residues. Germline-derived CDR1 and CDR2 are MNHEY and SVGAGI. The CDR3 nucleotides read TGTGCCAGCAGCCGACAGGGGGCTAACACCGGGGAGCTGTTTTTT. The encoded protein is CASSRQGANTGELFF.

Only one count was recorded for this clone. The chain links TRBV3-1 (or the pseudogene TRBV3-2) to TRBJ2-7; 13 positions agree with TRBD2. The CDR3 sequence is 15 residues long. Trimming at V came to 6 bases and at J to 4 bases, leaving 6 bases not matched to a gene. Germline V CDR1 and CDR2: LGHDT, YNNKEL (reference sequence). The CDR3 region has the DNA TGTGCCAGCAGGCCCGGACTAGCGGGGGTGTACGAGCAGTACTTC. It translates to CASRPGLAGVYEQYF.

The V gene is TRBV5-1, the J gene TRBJ2-1; 9 bases match TRBD1. The CDR3 runs to 16 residues. Germline V lookup: CDR1 SGHRS, CDR2 YFSETQ. After removal of 2 bases from V and 4 bases from J, the junction contained 7 bases not matched to a gene. CDR3 sequence (DNA): TGCGCCAGCAGCTTTCCAACAGGGGGCGCGTACAATGAGCAGTTCTTC. Protein: CASSFPTGGAYNEQFF.

The chain couples TRBV7-2 to TRBJ2-2, with 13 bases aligning to TRBD2. V lost 2 bases to trimming and J lost 1 base; unmatched junction nucleotides: 4. The CDR3 spans 18 residues. Germline values: CDR1 SGHTA, CDR2 FQGNSA. CDR3 sequence: CASSLRTSGGRNTGELFF. For the CDR3, the DNA is TGTGCCAGCAGCTTAAGGACTAGCGGGGGCCGGAACACCGGGGAGCTGTTTTTT.

This chain links TRBV6-1 with TRBJ1-1, with D unresolved. From germline, CDR1 is MNHNS and CDR2 SASEGT. The CDR3 totals 15 residues. Trimming removed 2 bases from V and 3 bases from J, with 13 bases in between. The CDR3 DNA follows: TGTGCCAGCAGTGAATTAGGAGTCGGATACACTGAAGCTTTCTTT. It encodes CASSELGVGYTEAFF.